This is a list of T cell receptor beta chains from one sample in a study of T-cell memory formation after mild COVID-19. MiXCR, applied by TCRdb to the 5' RACE reads, yields one record per CDR3 protein. The table has 350,000 to 500,000 distinct CDR3 sequences, around 18% seen once. Specimen: PBMCs or a T cell subset sorted from them (not recorded which). These receptors all come from an adult woman who had mild COVID-19 (a few samples of this study predate the infection). Cell type and time point are not known. Both conserved end residues are part of each CDR3. D genes are given only for firm matches. The listing skips clone size in some rows; elsewhere it reads once, few, many or a size class.

j_call	clone_size	v_call	d_call	cdr3_aa	cdr3_nt
TRBJ2-7	.	TRBV10-3	.	CAISVRWGDEQYF	TGTGCCATCAGTGTTAGGTGGGGTGACGAGCAGTACTTC
TRBJ2-2	.	TRBV19	.	CASSMRLYTGELFF	TGTGCCAGTAGTATGCGACTTTACACCGGGGAGCTGTTTTTT
TRBJ2-5	medium-sized	TRBV20-1	.	CSARVVGAVAETQYF	TGCAGTGCTAGAGTCGTAGGGGCGGTTGCGGAGACCCAGTACTTC
TRBJ2-3	few	TRBV20-1	.	CSASRVQGGTDTQYF	TGCAGTGCGTCGAGGGTCCAGGGGGGGACAGATACGCAGTATTTT
TRBJ2-2	many	TRBV5-1	.	CASSPAVYLNTGELFF	TGCGCCAGCAGCCCTGCCGTGTATTTGAACACCGGGGAGCTGTTTTTT
TRBJ2-3	few	TRBV7-2	TRBD2	CASSTRAGSDTQYF	TGTGCCAGCAGCACCCGAGCGGGGTCAGATACGCAGTATTTT
TRBJ2-5	few	TRBV11-2	.	CASSPSQGRKETQYF	TGTGCCAGCAGCCCCTCTCAAGGCCGGAAAGAGACCCAGTACTTC
TRBJ1-3	few	TRBV6-6	TRBD1	CASRPGTAGNTIYF	TGTGCCAGCAGACCCGGGACAGCTGGAAACACCATATATTTT
TRBJ2-7	few	TRBV5-1	.	CASSLGASRVGEQYF	TGCGCCAGCAGCTTGGGGGCTAGTCGAGTGGGCGAGCAGTACTTC
TRBJ2-5	few	TRBV12-3/TRBV12-4	TRBD2	CASRRLGGVRETQYF	TGTGCCAGCAGGAGACTGGGGGGGGTGCGGGAGACCCAGTACTTC
TRBJ2-3	many	TRBV7-9	.	CASSLGMGTDTQYF	TGTGCCAGCAGCTTAGGTATGGGCACAGATACGCAGTATTTT
TRBJ2-7	.	TRBV27	.	CASSLKGSPYEQYF	TGTGCCAGCAGTTTAAAAGGGTCCCCCTACGAGCAGTACTTC
TRBJ1-1	.	TRBV18	.	CASSPSRGFTEAFF	TGTGCCAGCTCACCAAGCCGCGGGTTCACTGAAGCTTTCTTT
TRBJ2-2	.	TRBV7-2	.	CASSLTTVANTGELFF	TGTGCCAGCAGCTTGACGACTGTGGCGAACACCGGGGAGCTGTTTTTT
TRBJ1-2	.	TRBV9	.	CASSVARGGIANYGYTF	TGTGCCAGCAGCGTAGCCCGGGGGGGAATAGCTAACTATGGCTACACCTTC
TRBJ1-3	.	TRBV20-1	.	CSARGRMKLSGNTIYF	TGCAGTGCTAGGGGACGTATGAAACTCTCTGGAAACACCATATATTTT
TRBJ2-1	many	TRBV5-1	.	CASSPQTTNNEQFF	TGCGCCAGCAGCCCCCAGACCACTAACAATGAGCAGTTCTTC
TRBJ2-3	.	TRBV12-3/TRBV12-4	.	CASSLDKARPGEWSF	TGTGCCAGCAGTTTAGATAAGGCCCGACCGGGTGAGTGGAGTTTT
TRBJ2-2	few	TRBV29-1	TRBD1	CSASGGTSTGELFF	TGCAGCGCCTCAGGGGGCACGAGCACCGGGGAGCTGTTTTTT
TRBJ2-3	.	TRBV29-1	.	CSVIGLQSSSTDTQYF	TGCAGCGTAATCGGACTACAATCTTCTAGCACAGATACGCAGTATTTT
TRBJ2-2	few	TRBV11-2	.	CASSLVLRAGELFF	TGTGCCAGCAGCTTAGTCCTCAGGGCCGGGGAGCTGTTTTTT
TRBJ2-2	few	TRBV29-1	.	CSVEVTGRRTGELFF	TGCAGCGTTGAAGTAACAGGGCGACGGACCGGGGAGCTGTTTTTT
TRBJ2-3	few	TRBV5-1	.	CASSLSATDTQYF	TGCGCCAGCAGCTTGTCGGCCACAGATACGCAGTATTTT
TRBJ2-7	.	TRBV7-9	TRBD2	CASSLADGRTYEQYF	TGTGCCAGCAGCTTAGCAGACGGGAGGACCTACGAGCAGTACTTC
TRBJ2-1	few	TRBV6-2/TRBV6-3	TRBD2	CASSYGSSGRTNEQFF	TGTGCCAGCAGTTACGGGTCTAGCGGGAGGACCAATGAGCAGTTCTTC
TRBJ2-1	many	TRBV29-1	TRBD2	CSVAFGGGFSYNEQFF	TGCAGCGTTGCTTTCGGGGGAGGGTTCTCCTACAATGAGCAGTTCTTC
TRBJ2-4	few	TRBV7-2	TRBD1	CASRSPGTGENIQYF	TGTGCCAGCAGATCCCCCGGGACAGGGGAAAACATTCAGTACTTC
TRBJ2-5	.	TRBV7-6	.	CASSLAHRSQETQYF	TGTGCCAGCAGCTTAGCTCACAGGAGCCAAGAGACCCAGTACTTC
TRBJ2-7	few	TRBV30	.	CAWSVRSGYEQYF	TGTGCCTGGAGTGTACGGTCAGGATACGAGCAGTACTTC
TRBJ1-1	many	TRBV5-5	.	CASSFGRGTEAFF	TGTGCCAGCAGCTTCGGCAGGGGCACTGAAGCTTTCTTT
TRBJ2-3	few	TRBV24-1	.	CATSDWDGADTQYF	TGTGCCACCAGTGATTGGGACGGAGCAGATACGCAGTATTTT
TRBJ1-4	few	TRBV4-3	TRBD1	CASSPTAGTANEKLFF	TGCGCCAGCAGCCCGACTGCCGGGACAGCGAATGAAAAACTGTTTTTT
TRBJ1-4	.	TRBV15	.	CATSPTGPTNEKLFF	TGTGCCACCAGCCCAACAGGGCCAACTAATGAAAAACTGTTTTTT
TRBJ1-4	.	TRBV5-5	.	CASSPTGLIVEKLFF	TGTGCCAGCAGCCCTACAGGGCTTATCGTAGAAAAACTGTTTTTT
TRBJ2-3	.	TRBV29-1	TRBD1	CSVEEGQGGWDTQYF	TGCAGCGTTGAGGAGGGACAGGGAGGATGGGATACGCAGTATTTT
TRBJ2-1	many	TRBV20-1	TRBD2	CSASPSFLAGGLSYNEQFF	TGCAGTGCTAGTCCTAGCTTCCTAGCGGGGGGACTCTCCTACAATGAGCAGTTCTTC
TRBJ2-1	.	TRBV7-6	TRBD1	CASSLYGQGSSEQFF	TGTGCCAGCAGCTTATACGGACAGGGGAGTAGTGAGCAGTTCTTC
TRBJ1-2	.	TRBV24-1	.	CATSDPGQTTYTF	TGTGCCACCAGTGATCCCGGACAGACGACCTACACCTTC
TRBJ2-1	few	TRBV7-8	.	CASSFRRGGGDEQFF	TGTGCCAGCAGCTTTCGCCGAGGGGGAGGAGATGAGCAGTTCTTC
TRBJ2-3	.	TRBV18	.	CASSPRQGADTQYF	TGTGCCAGCTCACCACGGCAGGGAGCAGATACGCAGTATTTT
TRBJ2-7	many	TRBV7-9	.	CASSLASGIEQYF	TGTGCCAGCAGCTTAGCATCCGGGATCGAGCAGTACTTC
TRBJ1-2	.	TRBV29-1	TRBD1	CSVEDLRDRGWGYTF	TGCAGCGTTGAAGATCTTAGGGACAGGGGATGGGGCTACACCTTC
TRBJ1-2	few	TRBV5-1	.	CASSLTRGPGGYTF	TGCGCCAGCAGCTTGACCAGGGGCCCGGGGGGCTACACCTTC
TRBJ2-1	.	TRBV7-9	TRBD1	CASSIETGVYNEQFF	TGTGCCAGCAGCATTGAGACAGGGGTCTACAATGAGCAGTTCTTC
TRBJ2-2	few	TRBV25-1	TRBD2	CASSEYVGTSANTGELFF	TGTGCCAGCAGTGAATATGTTGGAACTAGCGCAAACACCGGGGAGCTGTTTTTT
TRBJ2-3	many	TRBV5-6	TRBD2	CASSQGLATDTQYF	TGTGCCAGCAGCCAGGGACTAGCGACAGATACGCAGTATTTT
TRBJ2-5	.	TRBV20-1	TRBD2	CSASGGAGETQYF	TGCAGTGCTAGCGGGGGGGCAGGCGAGACCCAGTACTTC
TRBJ2-5	.	TRBV3-1	TRBD2	CASSPEERGAMETQYF	TGTGCCAGCAGCCCTGAGGAGCGGGGGGCCATGGAGACCCAGTACTTC
TRBJ2-1	.	TRBV20-1	.	CSAPESYNEQFF	TGCAGTGCTCCCGAATCCTACAATGAGCAGTTCTTC
TRBJ1-3	.	TRBV7-2	TRBD1	CASSLGRGRGVTIYF	TGTGCCAGCAGCTTAGGAAGGGGGCGAGGGGTCACCATATATTTT
TRBJ2-7	.	TRBV7-9	TRBD2	CASSVSGPAYEQYF	TGTGCCAGCAGCGTTAGCGGGCCCGCCTACGAGCAGTACTTC
TRBJ1-1	few	TRBV5-1	.	CASGEDGLNTEAFF	TGCGCCAGCGGGGAGGACGGGTTGAACACTGAAGCTTTCTTT